This paragraph covers one TCR beta chain sequence. Other nucleotide sequences from this sample produce the same CDR3. These data originate in a study of shared clonotypes between healthy human individuals. This CDR3 is built from 16 residues. Trimming took 1 base from V and 3 from J; bases not matched to a gene: 3. Germline V gives CDR1 SGHDN, CDR2 FVKESK. This table comes from immunoSEQ multiplex PCR, and its TCRdb copy is limited to in-frame clones, with some not included. Of some 2,000,000 clones listed, around 95% are singletons. The clonotype was recovered from a man between 18 and 35 years old in good health. What was sequenced was naive CD4+ T cells sorted from blood. Regarding subset: CD45RA+ positively selected. The chain is built from TRBV14 and TRBJ2-7; TRBD2 agrees at 13 bases. The CDR3 DNA sequence: TGTGCCAGCAGCCAAGCAGGACTAGCGGGAGTCTACGAGCAGTACTTC. It specifies CASSQAGLAGVYEQYF.